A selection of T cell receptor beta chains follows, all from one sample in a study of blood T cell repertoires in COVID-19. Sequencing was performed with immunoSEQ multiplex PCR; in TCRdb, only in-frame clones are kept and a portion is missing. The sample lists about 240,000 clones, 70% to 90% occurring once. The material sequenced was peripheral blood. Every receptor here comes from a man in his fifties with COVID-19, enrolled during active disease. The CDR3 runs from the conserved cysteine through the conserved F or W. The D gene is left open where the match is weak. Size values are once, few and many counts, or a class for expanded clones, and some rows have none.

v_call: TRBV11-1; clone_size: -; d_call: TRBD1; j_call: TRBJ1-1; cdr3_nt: TGTGCCAGCAGCGGGGACAGAGACTCTGGGTCTGAAGCTTTCTTT; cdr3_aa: CASSGDRDSGSEAFF
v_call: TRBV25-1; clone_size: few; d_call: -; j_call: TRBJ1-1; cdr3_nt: TGTGCCAGCAGTGATCGTGGCAGGGCGAACACTGAAGCTTTCTTT; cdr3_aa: CASSDRGRANTEAFF
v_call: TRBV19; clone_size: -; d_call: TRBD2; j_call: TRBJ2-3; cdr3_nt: TGTGCCAGTAGTGTGACTAGCGGGGACCCCCGATATACGCAGTATTTT; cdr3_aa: CASSVTSGDPRYTQYF
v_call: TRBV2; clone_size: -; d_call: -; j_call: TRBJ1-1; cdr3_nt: TGTGCCAGGGGGGGACCCGCGGGGACTGAAGCTTTCTTT; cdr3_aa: CARGGPAGTEAFF
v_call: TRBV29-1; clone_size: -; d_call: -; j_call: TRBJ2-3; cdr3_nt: TGCAGCACACTGATACACGGGACTTCCTACACAGATACGCAGTATTTT; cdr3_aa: CSTLIHGTSYTDTQYF
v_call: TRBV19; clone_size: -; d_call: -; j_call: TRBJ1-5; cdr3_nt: TGTGCCACCGCGCACCGGGACAATGATCAGCCCCAGCATTTT; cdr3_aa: CATAHRDNDQPQHF
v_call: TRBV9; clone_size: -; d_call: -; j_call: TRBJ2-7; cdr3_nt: TGTGCCAGCAGCGGGAGGGACGACTTGGAGCAGTACTTC; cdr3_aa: CASSGRDDLEQYF
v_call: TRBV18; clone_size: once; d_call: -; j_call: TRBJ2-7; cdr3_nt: TGTGCCAGCTCACCCCAGGGCTCGGGCGAGCAGTACTTC; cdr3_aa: CASSPQGSGEQYF
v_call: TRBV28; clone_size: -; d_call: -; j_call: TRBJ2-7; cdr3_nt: TGTGCCAGCACCTTCGGACAGGGAGGGTTACGGCAGTACTTC; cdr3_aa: CASTFGQGGLRQYF
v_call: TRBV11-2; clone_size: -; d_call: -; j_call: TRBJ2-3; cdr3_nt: TGTGCCAGCAGCCCGTTCACAGATACGCAGTATTTT; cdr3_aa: CASSPFTDTQYF
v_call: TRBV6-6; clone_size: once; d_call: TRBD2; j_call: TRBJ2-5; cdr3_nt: TGTGCCAGCAGTTGGATGCAAAGCGGGGGGAAAGAGACCCAGTACTTC; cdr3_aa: CASSWMQSGGKETQYF
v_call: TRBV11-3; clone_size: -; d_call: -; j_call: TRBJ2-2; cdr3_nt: TGTGCCAGCAGCCTAAACACCGGGGAGCTGTTTTTT; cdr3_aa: CASSLNTGELFF
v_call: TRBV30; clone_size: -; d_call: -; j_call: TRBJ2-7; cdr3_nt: TGTGCCTGGAGCGATACCTACAGGGTCTACGAGCAGTACTTC; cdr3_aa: CAWSDTYRVYEQYF